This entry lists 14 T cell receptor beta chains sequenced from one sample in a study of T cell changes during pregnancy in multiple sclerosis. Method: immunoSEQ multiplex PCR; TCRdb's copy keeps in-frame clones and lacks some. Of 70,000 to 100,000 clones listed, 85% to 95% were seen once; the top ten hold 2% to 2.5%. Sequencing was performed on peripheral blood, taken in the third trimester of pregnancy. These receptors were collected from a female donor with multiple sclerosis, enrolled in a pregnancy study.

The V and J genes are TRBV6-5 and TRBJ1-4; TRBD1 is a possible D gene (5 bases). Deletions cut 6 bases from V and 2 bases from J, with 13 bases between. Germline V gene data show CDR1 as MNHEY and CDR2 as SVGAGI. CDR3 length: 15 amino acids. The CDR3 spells CASSRQGLTNEKLFF. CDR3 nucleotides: TGTGCCAGCAGCCGCCAGGGCCTCACTAATGAAAAACTGTTTTTT.

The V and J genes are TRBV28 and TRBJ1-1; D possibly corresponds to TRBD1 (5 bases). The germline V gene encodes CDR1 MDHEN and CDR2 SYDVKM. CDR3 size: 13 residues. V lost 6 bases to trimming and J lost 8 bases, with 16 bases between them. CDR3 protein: CASSLLGGYEAFF. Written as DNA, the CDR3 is TGTGCCAGCAGCCTACTGGGGGGATACGAAGCTTTCTTT. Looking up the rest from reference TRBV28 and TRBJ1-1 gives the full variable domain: DVKVTQSSRYLVKRTGEKVFLECVQDMDHENMFWYRQDPGLGLRLIYFSYDVKMKEKGDIPEGYSVSREKKERFSLILESASTNQTSMYLCASSLLGGYEAFFGQGTRLTVV.

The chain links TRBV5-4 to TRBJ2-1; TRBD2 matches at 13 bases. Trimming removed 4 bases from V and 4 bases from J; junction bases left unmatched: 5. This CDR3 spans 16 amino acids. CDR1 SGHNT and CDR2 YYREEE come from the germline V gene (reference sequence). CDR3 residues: CASSVGTSGAYNEQFF. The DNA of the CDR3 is TGTGCCAGCAGCGTAGGGACTAGCGGGGCGTACAATGAGCAGTTCTTC.

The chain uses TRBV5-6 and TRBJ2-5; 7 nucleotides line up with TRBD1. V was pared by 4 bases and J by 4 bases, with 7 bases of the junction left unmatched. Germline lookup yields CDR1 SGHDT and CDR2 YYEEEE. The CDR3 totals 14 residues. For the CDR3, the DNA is TGTGCCAGCAGCGGGCCGGGACAGTCAGAGACCCAGTACTTC. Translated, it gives CASSGPGQSETQYF. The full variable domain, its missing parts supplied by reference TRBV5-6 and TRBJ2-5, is DAGVTQSPTHLIKTRGQQVTLRCSPKSGHDTVSWYQQALGQGPQFIFQYYEEEERQRGNFPDRFSGHQFPNYSSELNVNALLLGDSALYLCASSGPGQSETQYFGPGTRLLVL.

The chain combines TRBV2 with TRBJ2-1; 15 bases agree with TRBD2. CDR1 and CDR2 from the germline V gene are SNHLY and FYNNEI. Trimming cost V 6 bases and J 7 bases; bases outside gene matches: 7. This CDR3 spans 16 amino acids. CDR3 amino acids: CASSPGLAGGRNEQFF. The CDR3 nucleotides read TGTGCCAGCAGCCCGGGACTAGCGGGAGGACGGAATGAGCAGTTCTTC.

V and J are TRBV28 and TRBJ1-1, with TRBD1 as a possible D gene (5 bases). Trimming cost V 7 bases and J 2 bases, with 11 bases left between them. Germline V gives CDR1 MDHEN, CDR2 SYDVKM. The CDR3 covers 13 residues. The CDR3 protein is CASNLQGNTEAFF. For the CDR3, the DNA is TGTGCCAGCAATCTTCAGGGTAACACTGAAGCTTTCTTT.

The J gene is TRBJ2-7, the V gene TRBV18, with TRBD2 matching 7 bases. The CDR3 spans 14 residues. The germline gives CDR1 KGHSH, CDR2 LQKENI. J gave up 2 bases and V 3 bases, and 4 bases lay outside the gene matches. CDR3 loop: CASSPLGGAYEQYF. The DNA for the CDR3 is TGTGCCAGCTCACCCCTGGGAGGGGCCTACGAGCAGTACTTC.

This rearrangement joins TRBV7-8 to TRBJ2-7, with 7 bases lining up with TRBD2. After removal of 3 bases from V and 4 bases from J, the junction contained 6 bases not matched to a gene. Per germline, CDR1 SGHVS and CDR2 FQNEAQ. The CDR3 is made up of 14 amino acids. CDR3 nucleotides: TGTGCCAGCAGCTTGGCGGGAGATAAGTACGAGCAGTACTTC. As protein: CASSLAGDKYEQYF. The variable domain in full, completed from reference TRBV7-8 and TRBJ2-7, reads GAGVSQSPRYKVAKRGQDVALRCDPISGHVSLFWYQQALGQGPEFLTYFQNEAQLDKSGLPSDRFFAERPEGSVSTLKIQRTQQEDSAVYLCASSLAGDKYEQYFGPGTRLTVT.

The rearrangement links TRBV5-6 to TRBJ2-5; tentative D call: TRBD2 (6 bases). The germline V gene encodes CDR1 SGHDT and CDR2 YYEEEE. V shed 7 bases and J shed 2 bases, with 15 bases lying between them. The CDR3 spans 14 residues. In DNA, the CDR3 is TGTGCCAGCGGCGAGGGGCGGGAACAAGAGACCCAGTACTTC. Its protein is CASGEGREQETQYF.

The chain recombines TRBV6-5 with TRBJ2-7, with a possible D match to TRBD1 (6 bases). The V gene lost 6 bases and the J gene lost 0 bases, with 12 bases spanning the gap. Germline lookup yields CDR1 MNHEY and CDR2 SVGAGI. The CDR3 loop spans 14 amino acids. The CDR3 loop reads CASRNRDGSYEQYF. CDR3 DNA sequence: TGTGCCAGCAGAAACAGGGACGGCTCCTACGAGCAGTACTTC.

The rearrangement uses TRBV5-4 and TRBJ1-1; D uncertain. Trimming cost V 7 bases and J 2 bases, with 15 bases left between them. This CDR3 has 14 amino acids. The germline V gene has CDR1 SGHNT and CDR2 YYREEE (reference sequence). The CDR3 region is CASHTRNSNTEAFF. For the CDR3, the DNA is TGTGCCAGCCACACCCGAAACAGCAACACTGAAGCTTTCTTT.

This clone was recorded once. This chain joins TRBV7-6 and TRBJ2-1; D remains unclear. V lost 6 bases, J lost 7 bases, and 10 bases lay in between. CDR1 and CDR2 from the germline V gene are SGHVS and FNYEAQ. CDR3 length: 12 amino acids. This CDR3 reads CASSVVTNEQFF. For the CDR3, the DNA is TGTGCCAGCAGTGTCGTAACTAATGAGCAGTTCTTC.

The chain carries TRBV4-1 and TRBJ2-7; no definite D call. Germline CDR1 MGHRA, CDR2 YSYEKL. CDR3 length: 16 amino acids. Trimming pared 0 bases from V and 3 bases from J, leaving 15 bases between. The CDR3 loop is CASSQERTAKLYEQYF. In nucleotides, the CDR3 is TGCGCCAGCAGCCAAGAGCGTACAGCCAAACTCTACGAGCAGTACTTC.

This CDR3 is CASSLVPGGETQYF. The CDR3 DNA reads TGCGCCAGCAGCTTGGTACCAGGGGGAGAGACCCAGTACTTC. This rearrangement joins TRBV5-1 to TRBJ2-5; 7 positions agree with TRBD1. With V trimmed by 0 bases and J by 4 bases, 3 bases remained unmatched. The CDR3 spans 14 residues. Germline V CDR1 and CDR2: SGHRS, YFSETQ.